Described below is a single T cell receptor beta chain sequence and its context. This clone was detected ten times or more. Its antigen is not yet known. No per-base quality is available; no much larger clone lies one base away. The library was made by PCR. Instrument used: Illumina HiSeq 4000. High-throughput sequencing was used to profile the TCR beta-chain CDR3 region of each patient. Concerning the study's data processing: CDR3 differences across clinicopathological groups were used to build a classifier for discriminating distant-metastatic papillary thyroid cancer patients. The Shannon index was used to measure repertoire diversity, and the Morisita-Horn index was used to measure how similar tumor and blood repertoires were. The public sequencing data were trimmed at Q25 with fastp and processed into clonotypes with MiXCR by TCRdb, which kept only in-frame beta chains. The V and J calls follow TCRdb's processing rather than the paper's. This sample has 23,000 or so clones in its table, and 22% of those were observed once. The ten biggest clones cover more than 6.5% of the sample.

These data belong to a study of metastatic and nonmetastatic thyroid tumors (dated by TCRdb to 2020 to 2022). Context from the whole study: The researchers compared repertoires between peripheral blood samples and tumor or nodule tissue samples from patients with malignant or benign thyroid disease. The paper's findings and limits, for the study overall: In both blood and tumor samples, TCR beta diversity was reported to be significantly higher in malignant tumors than in benign nodules.

After removal of 5 bases from V and 9 bases from J, the junction retains 8 bases not matched to a gene. CDR1 MNHEY and CDR2 SMNVEV were looked up in the germline V gene (reference sequence). The CDR3 spans 13 residues, from the cysteine through the phenylalanine. The CDR3 DNA has 39 bases and is translated from base 1. None of the patients had been given any treatment before thyroid surgery. The study retrospectively analysed patient clinical samples collected from the early 2010s to the late 2010s using T-cell receptor beta sequencing. Recombination linked TRBV27 to TRBJ2-5, and TRBD1 aligns with 8 junction nucleotides. This receptor was identified in a female donor with papillary thyroid cancer or a benign thyroid nodule (not recorded which). Some clones in this sample may be carry-over from other donors' samples. The sample taken for sequencing was blood. The CDR3 region has the sequence CASSPDRAGAQYF. The nucleotide sequence reads TGTGCCAGCAGTCCGGACAGGGCCGGGGCCCAGTACTTC.